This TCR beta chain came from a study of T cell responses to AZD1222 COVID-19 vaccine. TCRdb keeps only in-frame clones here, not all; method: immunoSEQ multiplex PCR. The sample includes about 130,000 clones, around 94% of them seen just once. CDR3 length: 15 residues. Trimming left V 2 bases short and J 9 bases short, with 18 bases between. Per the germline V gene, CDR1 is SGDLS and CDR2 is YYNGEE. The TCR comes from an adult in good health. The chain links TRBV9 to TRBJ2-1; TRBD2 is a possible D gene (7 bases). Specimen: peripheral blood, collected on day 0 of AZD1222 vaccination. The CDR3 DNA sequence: TGTGCCAGCAGCGTGGGGGCGGGAGAAGGTCCTGAGCAGTTCTTC. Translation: CASSVGAGEGPEQFF. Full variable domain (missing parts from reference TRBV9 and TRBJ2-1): DSGVTQTPKHLITATGQRVTLRCSPRSGDLSVYWYQQSLDQGLQFLIQYYNGEERAKGNILERFSAQQFPDLHSELNLSSLELGDSALYFCASSVGAGEGPEQFFGPGTRLTVL.